This T cell receptor beta chain was obtained from a study of T cell clones after liver transplantation. Across the whole study: Post-transplant blood was tracked for graft-donor-reactive T cell clones identified in a pre-transplant mixed lymphocyte reaction. Samples came pre-transplant, pre-randomization before withdrawal, and post-randomization after withdrawal ended.

Clones were sequenced by immunoSEQ multiplex PCR, and TCRdb holds only the in-frame ones, with some missing. The sample lists some 80,000 clones; roughly 84% were seen once. The germline V gene has CDR1 SGHNT and CDR2 YYREEE (reference sequence). The CDR3 sequence is 17 residues long. Deletions cut 4 bases from V and 2 bases from J, with 21 bases between. Sequencing used CD4+ T cells from blood, obtained around 50 months after liver transplant. The sequence was collected from a human patient who received a liver transplant. Some of these T cells may belong to the graft donor. J is TRBJ1-1 and V is TRBV5-4; possible D gene TRBD1, 5 bases. CDR3 nucleotide sequence: TGTGCCAGCAGCCCTGGACAACCGCCACCGCCAAACACTGAAGCTTTCTTT. It encodes CASSPGQPPPPNTEAFF.